This T cell receptor (beta chain) was obtained from a study of type 1 and type 2 diabetes patients. Study-level findings and limits: Groups were not age- or gender-matched, which may bias interpretation.

Remarks on this clonotype: Its antigen remains unidentified.

Amplification started from genomic DNA. The TCR beta CDR3 region was amplified using 30 forward and 13 reverse primers. Each CDR3 protein is one row after TCRdb ran MiXCR on the multiplex PCR reads. The table includes about 290,000 distinct CDR3 sequences, around 47% detected once. The CDR3 consists of 13 residues. With 1 base removed from V and 3 bases from J, the gap between germline ends came to 6 bases. Germline V lookup: CDR1 GTSNPN, CDR2 SVGIG (reference sequence). The sequenced material came from peripheral blood mononuclear cells (PBMCs). This clonotype originated in a man between 18 and 29 years old with type 2 diabetes. The chain links TRBV30 to TRBJ2-2; D is perhaps TRBD1 or TRBD2 (5 bases each). The CDR3 protein is CAWSGGYTGELFF. The CDR3 DNA sequence: TGTGCCTGGAGTGGGGGGTACACCGGGGAGCTGTTTTTT.